The TCR beta chain described here comes from a study of blood T cell repertoires in COVID-19. Study in general: There were acute and convalescent COVID-19 samples, and they came from the United States, Italy and Spain. Sources were T cells, B-cell-depleted T cells, or PBMCs; the material itself was cDNA or gDNA.

Germline CDR1 SEHNR, CDR2 FQNEAQ (reference sequence). V lost 5 bases, J lost 1 base, and 5 bases lay in between. The CDR3 contains 13 residues. Those enrolled in Seattle joined during active infection and were followed longitudinally afterward. Per the original methods: Nucleated cell number was recorded as an estimate derived from reference gene primer amplification. TCRdb keeps only in-frame clones here, not all; method: immunoSEQ multiplex PCR. V and J calls and clone size are those listed in that table; D and trimming were worked out from the DNA. The table shows 250,000 to 400,000 clones, with 88% occurring only once.

The sample taken for sequencing was peripheral blood. V usage is TRBV7-9 and J usage is TRBJ2-2; no reliable D call. The TCR comes from a woman younger than 45 with COVID-19, enrolled during active disease. CDR3: CASSPRNTGELFF. Here the CDR3 DNA reads TGTGCCAGCAGCCCTAGGAACACCGGGGAGCTGTTTTTT.